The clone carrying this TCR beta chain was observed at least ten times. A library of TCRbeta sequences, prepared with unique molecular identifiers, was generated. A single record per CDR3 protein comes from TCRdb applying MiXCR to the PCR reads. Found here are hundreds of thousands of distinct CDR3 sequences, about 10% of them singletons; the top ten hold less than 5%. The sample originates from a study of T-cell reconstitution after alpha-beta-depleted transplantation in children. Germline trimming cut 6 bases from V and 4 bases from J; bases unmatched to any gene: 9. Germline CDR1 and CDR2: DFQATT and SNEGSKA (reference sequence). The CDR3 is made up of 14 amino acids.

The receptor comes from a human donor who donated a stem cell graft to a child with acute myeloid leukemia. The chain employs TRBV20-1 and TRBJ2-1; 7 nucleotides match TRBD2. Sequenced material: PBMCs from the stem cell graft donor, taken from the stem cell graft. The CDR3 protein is CSAQRASGYNEQFF. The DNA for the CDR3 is TGCAGTGCCCAGAGGGCTAGCGGTTACAATGAGCAGTTCTTC.